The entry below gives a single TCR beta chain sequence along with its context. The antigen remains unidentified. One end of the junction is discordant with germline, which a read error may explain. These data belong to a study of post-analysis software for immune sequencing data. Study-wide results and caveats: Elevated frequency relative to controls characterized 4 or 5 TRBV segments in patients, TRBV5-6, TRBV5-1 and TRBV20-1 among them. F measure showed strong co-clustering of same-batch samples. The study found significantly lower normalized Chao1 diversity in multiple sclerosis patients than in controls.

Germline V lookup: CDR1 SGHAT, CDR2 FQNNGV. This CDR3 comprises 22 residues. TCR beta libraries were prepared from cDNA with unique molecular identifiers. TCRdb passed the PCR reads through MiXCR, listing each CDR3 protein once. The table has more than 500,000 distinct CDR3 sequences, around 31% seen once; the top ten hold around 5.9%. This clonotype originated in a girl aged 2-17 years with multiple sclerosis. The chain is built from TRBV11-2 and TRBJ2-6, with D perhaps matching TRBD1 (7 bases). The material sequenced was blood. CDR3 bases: TGTGCCAGCAGCCTAATAGGGGGGAGAGACAGGGCGGGTAGCTCTGGGGCCGACGTCCTGACTTTC. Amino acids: CASSLIGGRDRAGSSGADVLTF.